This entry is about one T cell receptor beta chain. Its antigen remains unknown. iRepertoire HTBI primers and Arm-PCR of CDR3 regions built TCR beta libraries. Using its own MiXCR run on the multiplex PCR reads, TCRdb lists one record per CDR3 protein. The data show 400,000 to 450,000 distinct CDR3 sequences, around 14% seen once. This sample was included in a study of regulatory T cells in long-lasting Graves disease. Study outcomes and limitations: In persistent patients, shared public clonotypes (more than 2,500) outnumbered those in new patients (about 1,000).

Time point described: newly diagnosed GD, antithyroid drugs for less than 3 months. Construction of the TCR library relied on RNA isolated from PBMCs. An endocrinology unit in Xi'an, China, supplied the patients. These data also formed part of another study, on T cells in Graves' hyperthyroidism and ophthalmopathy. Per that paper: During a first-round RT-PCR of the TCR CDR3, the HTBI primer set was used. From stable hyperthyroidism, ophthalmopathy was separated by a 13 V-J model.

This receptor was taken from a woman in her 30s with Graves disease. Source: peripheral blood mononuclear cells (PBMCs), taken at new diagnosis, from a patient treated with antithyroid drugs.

The CDR3, as DNA: TGTGCCAGCAGTTCCGCCCGCGCGGGCGGGGCTACCTTATCCTACGAGCAGTACTTC. Protein sequence: CASSSARAGGATLSYEQYF. The chain couples TRBV6-9 to TRBJ2-7, with D maybe TRBD2 (6 bases). The CDR3 sequence is 19 residues long. Germline CDR1 and CDR2: MNHGY and SVAAGI. Trimming left V 4 bases short and J 1 base short, with 26 bases between.